This TCR beta chain comes out of a study of OX40 agonist ivuxolimab in advanced cancers. Regarding the study as a whole: Clones of CD4+ and CD8+ blood T cells grew by week 6 at doses of 0.1 to 3.0 mg/kg.

The protocol was immunoSEQ multiplex PCR, while the TCRdb copy is restricted to in-frame clones and leaves out a portion. The sample lists tens of thousands of clones; approximately 90% were seen once. Germline values: CDR1 SEHNR, CDR2 FQNEAQ (reference sequence). V was pared by 5 bases and J by 5 bases, with 8 bases between. This CDR3 has 12 residues. This clone was counted a single time. Its antigen is undetermined. Here the sequenced sample was CD4+ or CD8+ T cells sorted from blood, taken in a trial of the OX40 agonist ivuxolimab. The clonotype was recovered from an adult with an advanced solid tumor such as melanoma, head and neck, liver or kidney cancer. V is TRBV7-9 and J is TRBJ2-3; D remains ambiguous. The CDR3: CASSLTRDTQYF. DNA of the CDR3: TGTGCCAGCAGCCTAACCCGAGATACGCAGTATTTT.